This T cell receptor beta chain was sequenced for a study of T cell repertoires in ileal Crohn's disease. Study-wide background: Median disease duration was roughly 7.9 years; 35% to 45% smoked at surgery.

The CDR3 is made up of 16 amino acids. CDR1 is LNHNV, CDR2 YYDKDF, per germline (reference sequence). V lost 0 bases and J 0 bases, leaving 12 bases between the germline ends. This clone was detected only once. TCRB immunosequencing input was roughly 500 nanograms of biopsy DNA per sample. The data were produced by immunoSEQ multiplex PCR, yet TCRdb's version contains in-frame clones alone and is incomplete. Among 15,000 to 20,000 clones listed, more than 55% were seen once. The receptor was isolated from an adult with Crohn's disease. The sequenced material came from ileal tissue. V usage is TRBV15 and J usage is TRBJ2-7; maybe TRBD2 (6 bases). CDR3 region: CATSRDLAESSYEQYF. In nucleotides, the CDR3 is TGTGCCACCAGCAGAGATTTAGCGGAAAGCTCCTACGAGCAGTACTTC.